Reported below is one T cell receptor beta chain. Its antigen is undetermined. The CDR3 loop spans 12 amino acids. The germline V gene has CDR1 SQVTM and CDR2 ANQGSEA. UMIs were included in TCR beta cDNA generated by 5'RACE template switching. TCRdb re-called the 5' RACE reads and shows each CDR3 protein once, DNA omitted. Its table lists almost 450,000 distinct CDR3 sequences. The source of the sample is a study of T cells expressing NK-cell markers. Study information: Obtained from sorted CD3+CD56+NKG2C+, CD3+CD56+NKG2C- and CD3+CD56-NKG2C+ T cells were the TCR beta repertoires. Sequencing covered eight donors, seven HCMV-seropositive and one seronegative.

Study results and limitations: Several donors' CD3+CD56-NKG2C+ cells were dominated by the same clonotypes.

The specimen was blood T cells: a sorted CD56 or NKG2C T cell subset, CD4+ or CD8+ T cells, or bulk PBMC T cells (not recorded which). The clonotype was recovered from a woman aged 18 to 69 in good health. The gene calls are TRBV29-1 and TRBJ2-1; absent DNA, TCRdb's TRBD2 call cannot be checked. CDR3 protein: CSVGLALNEQFF.